This T cell receptor beta chain was sequenced in a study of shared clonotypes between healthy human individuals. J lost 4 bases, V lost 1 base, and 7 bases had no gene match. Per germline, CDR1 GTSNPN and CDR2 SVGIG (reference sequence). The CDR3 loop spans 16 amino acids. Whole-study results and caveats: Apart from blood, nothing was sampled; tissue repertoires likely differ.

This clone has ten or more counts. Its antigen is undetermined. Deep-level settings were used for running the assay. DNA input for the unsorted PBMC replicate PCRs was about 300 ng, 25,000 to 35,000 T cell genomes. Assay used: immunoSEQ multiplex PCR; TCRdb lists only in-frame clones, some missing. Of about 92,000 clones in the sample, roughly half were seen once. The V gene is TRBV30, the J gene TRBJ2-3; 11 nucleotides match TRBD2. Input material: PBMCs. The receptor was derived from a woman aged 40 to 50 in good health. Some clones in this sample may be carry-over from other donors' samples. The CDR3 here is CAWSGLLAGGPDTQYF. The CDR3 bases are TGTGCCTGGAGTGGGCTGCTAGCGGGAGGACCAGATACGCAGTATTTT.